Listed below are T cell receptor beta chains from one sample, sequenced in a study of cytomegalovirus exposure and HLA in healthy donors. Data came from immunoSEQ multiplex PCR; TCRdb stores just in-frame clones and leaves some out. Here the sample spans around 140,000 clones, approximately 82% being singletons. Sequences were obtained from PBMCs. These TCRs come from a woman in her sixties or seventies in good health and CMV-seropositive. CDR3s include the opening cysteine and the closing phenylalanine or tryptophan. Fields, in order: CDR3 DNA, CDR3 protein, J gene, V gene, D gene, clone size. A D gene is named only where the DNA matches it firmly. For some rows the clone size is stated as once, few or many, or as a class when expanded; others skip it.

TGTGCCAGCAGTTCCCGGGTTGGGGAGCTGTTTTTT | CASSSRVGELFF | TRBJ2-2 | TRBV28 | . | .
TGTGCCAGCAGTGAAAGAGCGGGACAAGAGACCCAGTACTTC | CASSERAGQETQYF | TRBJ2-5 | TRBV2 | TRBD2 | .
TGTGCCAGCGGGCGGGGGACCGGGGAGCTGTTTTTT | CASGRGTGELFF | TRBJ2-2 | TRBV2 | TRBD2 | .
TGTGCCAGCAGTTACTCACAGGGGGCGTCCCGGGAGACCCAGTACTTC | CASSYSQGASRETQYF | TRBJ2-5 | TRBV6-5 | TRBD1 | .
TGTGCCAGCAGCCCAGGCCTGGATGAGGGTTACAATAGTGAGCAGTTCTTC | CASSPGLDEGYNSEQFF | TRBJ2-1 | TRBV7-9 | . | .
TGCGCCAGCAGCTTCGGACAGGGGAGCTATGGCTACACCTTC | CASSFGQGSYGYTF | TRBJ1-2 | TRBV5-1 | TRBD1 | .
TGCAGCGTTGAATGGGGCCATAGCACAGATACGCAGTATTTT | CSVEWGHSTDTQYF | TRBJ2-3 | TRBV29-1 | . | .
TGTGCCAGCAGCCCAGAAGGGGGGGTGCACTACAATGAGCAGTTCTTC | CASSPEGGVHYNEQFF | TRBJ2-1 | TRBV7-3 | . | .
TGTGCCAGCTCACTCACAGGGGGCGGCTGGGCCAACGTCCTGACTTTC | CASSLTGGGWANVLTF | TRBJ2-6 | TRBV18 | TRBD1 | .
TGTGCCAGCAGTACTCTAGCGGGAGGCCTTGAGACCGGGGAGCTGTTTTTT | CASSTLAGGLETGELFF | TRBJ2-2 | TRBV28 | TRBD2 | .
TGCGCCAGCAGCCAAGGGTCTCTTCTAAGGGCCAACGTCCTGACTTTC | CASSQGSLLRANVLTF | TRBJ2-6 | TRBV4-1 | . | few
TGTGCCAGCAGACAGGGATGGGGTTACGAGCAGTACTTC | CASRQGWGYEQYF | TRBJ2-7 | TRBV28 | . | .
TGTGCCAGCAGCTTTAGCGTCACCCGCCACGAGCAGTACTTC | CASSFSVTRHEQYF | TRBJ2-7 | TRBV7-8 | . | .
TGTGCCAGCAGCTTCGGGGAGACAGATACGCAGTATTTT | CASSFGETDTQYF | TRBJ2-3 | TRBV7-2 | . | .
TGTGCCACCAGCCCCGTCAGATGGAGCACTGAAGCTTTCTTT | CATSPVRWSTEAFF | TRBJ1-1 | TRBV15 | . | .
TGTGCTAGCAGCTTGAGTCCCGGGGAGCTGTTTTTT | CASSLSPGELFF | TRBJ2-2 | TRBV7-7 | . | .
TGTGCCAGCACCCCCTATTCGGTAAACACTGAAGCTTTCTTT | CASTPYSVNTEAFF | TRBJ1-1 | TRBV28 | . | .
TGCGCCAGCAGCTTGATTCAGCGGGGCACCGGGGAGCTGTTTTTT | CASSLIQRGTGELFF | TRBJ2-2 | TRBV5-1 | TRBD2 | .
TGCAGCGCCGGCTGGGCGGGAGACTCCTACAATGAGCAGTTCTTC | CSAGWAGDSYNEQFF | TRBJ2-1 | TRBV29-1 | TRBD2 | .
TGTGCCAGCAGCCCGGGATTCCAAGAGACCCAGTACTTC | CASSPGFQETQYF | TRBJ2-5 | TRBV28 | . | .
TGCGCCAGCAGCCTCGACAGAGCCTACGAGCAGTACTTC | CASSLDRAYEQYF | TRBJ2-7 | TRBV5-1 | . | .
TGCAGCGTTGAGTCGCAGGAAGGCGAGCAGTACTTC | CSVESQEGEQYF | TRBJ2-7 | TRBV29-1 | . | .
TGTGCCAGCAGCTTGGAGGGGTGGGAGACCCAGTACTTC | CASSLEGWETQYF | TRBJ2-5 | TRBV7-2 | . | .
TGTGCCAGCAGCGCCGGGACAGGCTATGGCTACACCTTC | CASSAGTGYGYTF | TRBJ1-2 | TRBV6-1 | TRBD1 | .
TGCGCCAGCAGCATTAGGACAGGCTACAATGAGCAGTTCTTC | CASSIRTGYNEQFF | TRBJ2-1 | TRBV5-1 | TRBD1 | .
TGTGCCAGCAGGGCTACCGGGACTAGCGGGTCTCATACGCAGTATTTT | CASRATGTSGSHTQYF | TRBJ2-3 | TRBV2 | TRBD2 | once